This passage covers 7 T cell receptor beta chains from one sample sequenced in a study of T cell repertoires in cytomegalovirus infection. In TCRdb, the reads were re-called with MiXCR into one record per CDR3 protein. The sample yields fewer than 400,000 distinct CDR3 sequences, around a sixth seen once. The specimen was PBMCs. These receptors were obtained from a human donor in good health (CMV status not recorded). Some clones in this sample may be carry-over from other donors' samples.

This rearrangement joins TRBV15 to TRBJ2-3; either TRBD1 or TRBD2 may fit D (5 bases each). CDR3 length: 15 amino acids. V was clipped by 1 base and J by 4 bases, with 12 bases between them. Germline lookup yields CDR1 LNHNV and CDR2 YYDKDF (reference sequence). As DNA, the CDR3 is TGTGCCACCAGCAGAGGCAGTCTGGGGGCAGATACGCAGTATTTT. This codes for CATSRGSLGADTQYF.

V usage is TRBV27 and J usage is TRBJ1-5; 7 positions match TRBD1. The CDR3 contains 13 residues. The V gene's germline CDR1 is MNHEY and CDR2 SMNVEV (reference sequence). With V trimmed by 9 bases and J by 4 bases, 6 bases remained unmatched. In nucleotides, the CDR3 is TGTGCCAGTCAGACAGGGAGAAATCAGCCCCAGCATTTT. Translated, it gives CASQTGRNQPQHF.

This rearrangement joins TRBV6-2 or TRBV6-3 to TRBJ2-1, with a possible D match to TRBD2 (7 bases). Germline-derived CDR1 and CDR2 are MNHEY and SVGEGT. This CDR3 spans 15 amino acids. V was shortened by 2 bases and J by 3 bases, with 11 bases between the two germline ends. CDR3 nucleotides: TGTGCCAGCAGTTACCCGAGGGGGGGCTACAATGAGCAGTTCTTC. Protein product: CASSYPRGGYNEQFF.

The chain carries TRBV4-2 and TRBJ2-5; perhaps TRBD2 as D (5 bases). CDR3 length: 17 amino acids. Germline CDR1 is LGHNA and CDR2 is YNFKEQ. Trimming took off 1 base at V and 1 base at J, with 16 bases between the two ends. The CDR3 protein is CASSQAQGRRVQETQYF. DNA for the CDR3: TGTGCCAGCAGCCAAGCCCAAGGCCGGCGGGTCCAAGAGACCCAGTACTTC.

This clonotype was seen only a few times. V gene TRBV18 combines with J gene TRBJ2-1; D unclear. V lost 2 bases and J lost 1, with 6 bases in between. Germline CDR1 is KGHSH and CDR2 is LQKENI. CDR3 length: 14 amino acids. CDR3 amino acids: CASSPTRSYNEQFF. Here the CDR3 DNA reads TGTGCCAGCTCACCAACGCGATCCTACAATGAGCAGTTCTTC.

In its sample, this clonotype was seen a few times. The chain uses TRBV6-2 or TRBV6-3 and TRBJ2-5; the match to TRBD2 covers 7 bases. This CDR3 contains 13 residues. Per germline, CDR1 MNHEY and CDR2 SVGEGT. V gave up 4 bases and J gave up 5 bases; unmatched junction bases: 4. The CDR3 is CASSWTSFETQYF. The CDR3 nucleotides are TGTGCCAGCAGTTGGACTAGTTTCGAGACCCAGTACTTC.

This clonotype was observed a handful of times. The V gene is TRBV7-2, the J gene TRBJ2-3, with D perhaps TRBD2 (6 bases). The V and J ends lost 4 bases and 1 base respectively, with 12 bases between them. The germline gives CDR1 SGHTA, CDR2 FQGNSA. The CDR3 is 15 residues long. CDR3 region: CASSSGVAGTDTQYF. The DNA for the CDR3 is TGTGCCAGCAGCTCCGGGGTAGCGGGCACAGATACGCAGTATTTT.